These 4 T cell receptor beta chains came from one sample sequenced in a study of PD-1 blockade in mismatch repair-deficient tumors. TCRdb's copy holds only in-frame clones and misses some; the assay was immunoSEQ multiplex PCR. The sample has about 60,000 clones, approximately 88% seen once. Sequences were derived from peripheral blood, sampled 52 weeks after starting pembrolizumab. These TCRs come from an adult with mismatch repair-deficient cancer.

This CDR3 is CASSFGLLYNEQFF. CDR3 DNA sequence: TGTGCCAGCAGTTTTGGGCTTTTATACAATGAGCAGTTCTTC. V usage is TRBV27 and J usage is TRBJ2-1; D gene unclear. V lost 3 bases and J lost 4, with 10 bases in between. The CDR3 is made up of 14 amino acids. CDR1 is MNHEY and CDR2 is SMNVEV in the germline V gene (reference sequence).

CDR3 amino acids: CASSLGLGGSGELFF. The CDR3 DNA is TGTGCCAGCAGTTTAGGTCTGGGGGGGTCCGGGGAGCTGTTTTTT. This chain uses TRBV28 with TRBJ2-2, with 7 bases lining up with TRBD2. This CDR3 region has 15 residues. J gave up 6 bases and V 2 bases, and 6 bases lay outside the gene matches. Per the germline V gene, CDR1 is MDHEN and CDR2 is SYDVKM.

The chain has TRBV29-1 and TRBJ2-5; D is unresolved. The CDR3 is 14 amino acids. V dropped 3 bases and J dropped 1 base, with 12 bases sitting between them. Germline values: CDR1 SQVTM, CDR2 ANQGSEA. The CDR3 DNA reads TGCAGCGTTGATGATCCCAGATTCCAAGAGACCCAGTACTTC. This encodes CSVDDPRFQETQYF.

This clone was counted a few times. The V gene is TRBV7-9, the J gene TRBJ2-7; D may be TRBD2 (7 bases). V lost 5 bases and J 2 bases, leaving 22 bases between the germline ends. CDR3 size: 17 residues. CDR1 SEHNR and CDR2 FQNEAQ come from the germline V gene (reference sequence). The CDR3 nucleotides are TGTGCCAGCAGCCCACCGTCTTCCCGGCGGGGGCCCTACGAGCAGTACTTC. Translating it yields CASSPPSSRRGPYEQYF.